What follows are 32 T cell receptor beta chains derived from one specimen sequenced in a study of blood T cell repertoires in COVID-19. Assay: immunoSEQ multiplex PCR; the TCRdb copy retains only in-frame clones and omits some. Of about 100,000 clones listed, roughly 92% are singletons. Source material: peripheral blood. The receptor source for this set is a man aged 45-65 years with active COVID-19.

This chain joins TRBV24-1 and TRBJ1-2; D possibly corresponds to TRBD1 (5 bases). CDR1 is KGHDR, CDR2 SFDVKD, per germline. With 4 bases removed from V and 1 base from J, the gap between germline ends came to 12 bases. The length of the CDR3 is 15 residues. The CDR3: CATSDPETDNYGYTF. CDR3 in DNA: TGTGCCACCAGTGACCCTGAGACAGATAACTATGGCTACACCTTC.

The chain employs TRBV30 and TRBJ1-2, with D tentatively TRBD1 (6 bases). Germline V CDR1 and CDR2: GTSNPN, SVGIG (reference sequence). CDR3 length: 14 amino acids. V was trimmed by 0 bases and J by 8 bases, leaving 16 bases between them. In nucleotides, the CDR3 is TGTGCCTGGAGTGTACAGGGATTCTCCGGGGGCTACACCTTC. It is translated as CAWSVQGFSGGYTF. Using reference TRBV30 and TRBJ1-2 for the parts outside the CDR3, the full variable domain is SQTIHQWPATLVQPVGSPLSLECTVEGTSNPNLYWYRQAAGRGLQLLFYSVGIGQISSEVPQNLSASRPQDRQFILSSKKLLLSDSGFYLCAWSVQGFSGGYTFGSGTRLTVV.

The chain is built from TRBV19 and TRBJ2-5, with 7 positions matching TRBD2. Trimming took 6 bases from V and 5 from J; bases not matched to a gene: 6. This CDR3 spans 13 amino acids. CDR1 is LNHDA and CDR2 is SQIVND in the germline V gene (reference sequence). The CDR3 protein is CASRRGGLETQYF. CDR3 bases: TGTGCCAGTAGGAGGGGAGGGCTCGAGACCCAGTACTTC.

The chain uses TRBV19 and TRBJ2-2; a possible D gene is TRBD1 (7 bases). There are 15 residues in the CDR3. Trimming cost V 4 bases and J 7 bases, with 16 bases left between them. CDR1 is LNHDA, CDR2 SQIVND, per germline (reference sequence). Here the CDR3 reads CASSTQPGGIGELFF. Here the CDR3 DNA reads TGTGCCAGTAGTACTCAGCCAGGGGGGATCGGGGAGCTGTTTTTT.

The chain uses TRBV11-2 and TRBJ2-3; 13 nucleotides line up with TRBD2. Trimming took 5 bases from V and 5 from J; bases not matched to a gene: 10. Germline assignment: CDR1 SGHAT and CDR2 FQNNGV. This CDR3 is built from 17 residues. The chain's CDR3 is CASSQTSGGQGRDTQYF. The CDR3 nucleotides are TGTGCCAGCAGCCAGACTAGCGGGGGGCAGGGTAGAGATACGCAGTATTTT. Full variable domain (rest looked up from reference TRBV11-2 and TRBJ2-3): EAGVAQSPRYKIIEKRQSVAFWCNPISGHATLYWYQQILGQGPKLLIQFQNNGVVDDSQLPKDRFSAERLKGVDSTLKIQPAKLEDSAVYLCASSQTSGGQGRDTQYFGPGTRLTVL.

The chain couples TRBV7-2 to TRBJ2-3; D might be TRBD2 (5 bases). Trimming left V 5 bases short and J 6 bases short, with 12 bases between. The germline V gene encodes CDR1 SGHTA and CDR2 FQGNSA. CDR3 length: 13 amino acids. Here the CDR3 DNA reads TGTGCCAGCAGCCCACTAGGGCTTGATACGCAGTATTTT. Residues: CASSPLGLDTQYF.

The chain links TRBV11-2 to TRBJ2-7; D is possibly TRBD1 (6 bases). The CDR3 runs 15 residues. Trimming left V 1 base short and J 2 bases short, with 12 bases between. Germline lookup yields CDR1 SGHAT and CDR2 FQNNGV. The DNA of the CDR3 is TGTGCCAGCAGCTTAGGGCCAGGGGCCGCCTACGAGCAGTACGTC. Translating gives CASSLGPGAAYEQYV.

This rearrangement joins TRBV9 to TRBJ2-3; D is possibly TRBD2 (5 bases). CDR1 and CDR2 from the germline V gene are SGDLS and YYNGEE. This CDR3 is built from 16 residues. The V end lost 0 bases, the J end lost 4 bases, and 15 bases lay between the germline ends. The CDR3: CASSVVGLPSPDTQYF. As DNA, the CDR3 is TGTGCCAGCAGCGTAGTAGGACTCCCGAGCCCAGATACGCAGTATTTT.

The chain has TRBV5-8 and TRBJ1-3; D unclear. With 3 bases removed from V and 2 bases from J, the gap between germline ends came to 12 bases. The CDR3 spans 15 residues. The germline V gene encodes CDR1 SGHTS and CDR2 YDEGEE. The CDR3 is CASSSLGVTGNTIYF. The CDR3 DNA is TGTGCCAGCAGCTCCCTAGGAGTGACTGGAAACACCATATATTTT.

This clone came up a few times. This chain joins TRBV6-6 and TRBJ1-2; 9 nucleotides match TRBD1. The length of the CDR3 is 14 residues. Germline V gene data show CDR1 as MNHNY and CDR2 as SVGAGI (reference sequence). Germline trimming cut 7 bases from V and 5 bases from J; bases unmatched to any gene: 8. In DNA, the CDR3 is TGTGCCAGCACTTTAGAGGGACAGGGATATGGCTACACCTTC. Its protein is CASTLEGQGYGYTF.

The chain recombines TRBV7-2 with TRBJ2-3; D perhaps matches TRBD1 (6 bases). CDR3 length: 15 amino acids. Germline V gene data show CDR1 as SGHTA and CDR2 as FQGNSA. V was trimmed by 2 bases and J by 1 base, leaving 10 bases between them. The CDR3 spells CASSLPGQRTDTQYF. The CDR3, as DNA: TGTGCCAGCAGCTTACCGGGACAACGCACAGATACGCAGTATTTT.

The chain employs TRBV7-9 and TRBJ1-6, with a weak D call TRBD1 (5 bases). This CDR3 spans 14 amino acids. V was clipped by 5 bases and J by 10 bases, with 15 bases between them. CDR1 and CDR2 (germline): SEHNR, FQNEAQ (reference sequence). CDR3: CASSRPGGGSPLHF. As DNA, the CDR3 is TGTGCCAGCAGCCGCCCCGGGGGTGGCTCACCCCTCCACTTT.

CDR3 DNA: TGTGCCAGCAGCTCTACAGGGGACCCTGCGGAGACCCAGTACTTC. Residues: CASSSTGDPAETQYF. This chain links TRBV11-3 with TRBJ2-5; 7 bases align to TRBD1. J lost 5 bases, V lost 4 bases, and 10 bases had no gene match. Per germline, CDR1 SGHNT and CDR2 YENEEA. The CDR3 runs 15 residues.

Only one count was recorded for this clone. This rearrangement joins TRBV6-5 to TRBJ1-2, with 9 bases lining up with TRBD1. Germline values: CDR1 MNHEY, CDR2 SVGAGI. Germline trimming cut 6 bases from V and 6 bases from J; bases unmatched to any gene: 5. This CDR3 contains 13 residues. The CDR3 nucleotides are TGTGCCAGCAGACCCGGGACAGGGAATGGCTACACCTTC. Translated: CASRPGTGNGYTF.

The sample holds one count of this clone. V and J are TRBV10-2 and TRBJ1-1, with TRBD1 matching over 9 bases. The CDR3 totals 14 residues. CDR1 is WSHSY and CDR2 is SAAADI in the germline V gene. V gave up 6 bases and J gave up 6 bases; unmatched junction bases: 8. The CDR3 protein is CASRRTGEVSEAFF. The CDR3 bases are TGCGCCAGCAGACGGACAGGGGAGGTCTCTGAAGCTTTCTTT.

The rearrangement uses TRBV6-5 and TRBJ2-7; D may be TRBD1 (6 bases). The CDR3 runs to 14 residues. V lost 6 bases, J lost 0 bases, and 12 bases lay in between. Germline CDR1 MNHEY, CDR2 SVGAGI. The CDR3 reads CASRTGQLSYEQYF. In DNA form, the CDR3 reads TGTGCCAGCAGAACAGGACAGCTCTCCTACGAGCAGTACTTC.

This chain connects TRBV5-1 to TRBJ1-1; D unclear. Trimming stripped 1 base from V and 1 base from J, with 14 bases between. This CDR3 contains 16 residues. CDR1 SGHRS and CDR2 YFSETQ come from the germline V gene. The CDR3 coding sequence is TGCGCCAGCAGCTTGATAGGTCAGGTACCGAACACTGAAGCTTTCTTT. Translation gives CASSLIGQVPNTEAFF. The whole variable domain, filled in from reference TRBV5-1 and TRBJ1-1, reads KAGVTQTPRYLIKTRGQQVTLSCSPISGHRSVSWYQQTPGQGLQFLFEYFSETQRNKGNFPGRFSGRQFSNSRSEMNVSTLELGDSALYLCASSLIGQVPNTEAFFGQGTRLTVV.

The chain is built from TRBV19 and TRBJ1-5; no clear D. CDR1 is LNHDA, CDR2 SQIVND, per germline (reference sequence). The CDR3 loop spans 11 amino acids. V was trimmed by 4 bases and J by 6 bases, leaving 4 bases between them. The CDR3 here is CASSSGQPQHF. The CDR3 DNA follows: TGTGCCAGTAGTAGCGGTCAGCCCCAGCATTTT. Full variable domain (missing parts from reference TRBV19 and TRBJ1-5): DGGITQSPKYLFRKEGQNVTLSCEQNLNHDAMYWYRQDPGQGLRLIYYSQIVNDFQKGDIAEGYSVSREKKESFPLTVTSAQKNPTAFYLCASSSGQPQHFGDGTRLSIL.

The V gene is TRBV5-1, the J gene TRBJ2-3; D not resolved. V dropped 3 bases and J dropped 5 bases, with 10 bases sitting between them. The CDR3 is 13 residues long. Germline CDR1 and CDR2: SGHRS and YFSETQ. The DNA for the CDR3 is TGCGCCAGCAGCTCCTCTTACGGAGATACGCAGTATTTT. Translated, it gives CASSSSYGDTQYF.

This clone was seen only once. This sequence joins TRBV10-3 and TRBJ1-5; 9 nucleotides line up with TRBD1. The CDR3 is made up of 17 amino acids. The ends lost 6 bases at V and 1 base at J; junction bases unmatched: 10. Germline CDR1 is ENHRY and CDR2 is SYGVKD. CDR3 coding DNA: TGTGCCATCAGACCGAACAGGGGGCGCGTGAGCAATCAGCCCCAGCATTTT. Its translation is CAIRPNRGRVSNQPQHF.

This clone was recorded only once. The chain couples TRBV5-6 to TRBJ1-1, with a weak D call TRBD1 (6 bases). Trimming stripped 4 bases from V and 3 bases from J, with 16 bases between. This CDR3 has 15 residues. CDR1 SGHDT and CDR2 YYEEEE come from the germline V gene. Here the CDR3 reads CASSKRGGSDTEAFF. CDR3 DNA: TGTGCCAGCAGCAAGCGGGGGGGCTCGGACACTGAAGCTTTCTTT.

The sample holds one count of this clone. The chain combines TRBV6-5 with TRBJ1-2; maybe TRBD1 (6 bases). CDR1 MNHEY and CDR2 SVGAGI come from the germline V gene. V was cut by 3 bases and J by 2 bases, with 10 bases left in between. The CDR3 runs to 14 residues. CDR3 nucleotide sequence: TGTGCCAGCAGTTATGGCAGGGGAAACTATGGCTACACCTTC. This gives the protein CASSYGRGNYGYTF.

The count of this clone is one. The CDR3 coding sequence is TGTGCCAGCAGCTTTCTGGGACTAGCCGAAACAAGGAGCACAGATACGCAGTATTTT. Translated: CASSFLGLAETRSTDTQYF. The rearrangement joins TRBV11-2 to TRBJ2-3, with 9 bases aligning to TRBD2. The CDR3 runs to 19 residues. V lost 3 bases and J lost 0; bases outside the gene matches: 13. Germline V gene lookup returns CDR1 SGHAT and CDR2 FQNNGV. Full variable domain (missing parts from reference TRBV11-2 and TRBJ2-3): EAGVAQSPRYKIIEKRQSVAFWCNPISGHATLYWYQQILGQGPKLLIQFQNNGVVDDSQLPKDRFSAERLKGVDSTLKIQPAKLEDSAVYLCASSFLGLAETRSTDTQYFGPGTRLTVL.

The chain joins TRBV12-3 or TRBV12-4 to TRBJ2-7; TRBD2 aligns across 7 bases. The CDR3 has 13 amino acids. The J segment lost 3 bases and the V segment lost 2 bases, leaving 1 base of the junction unmatched. For the CDR3, the DNA is TGTGCCAGCAGTTTAAGGACTAGCTACGAGCAGTACTTC. It yields the protein CASSLRTSYEQYF.

This clone has only one observation. The V and J genes are TRBV5-6 and TRBJ2-1; the match to TRBD2 covers 12 bases. Trimming at V came to 2 bases and at J to 8 bases, leaving 14 bases not matched to a gene. The CDR3 has 18 residues. Looked up from germline, CDR1 is SGHDT and CDR2 is YYEEEE. The CDR3 nucleotides read TGTGCCAGCAGCTTCCCTTTCCTAACTAGCGGGAGGCCCCATGAGCAGTTCTTC. It encodes CASSFPFLTSGRPHEQFF.

The J gene is TRBJ1-6, the V gene TRBV3-1 (or the pseudogene TRBV3-2); no clear D gene. V lost 4 bases to trimming and J lost 0 bases, with 10 bases between them. CDR1 is LGHDT, CDR2 YNNKEL, per germline (reference sequence). This CDR3 is 16 amino acids long. CDR3 in amino acids: CASSLTVFSYNSPLHF. In DNA form, the CDR3 reads TGTGCCAGCAGCCTTACAGTTTTCTCCTATAATTCACCCCTCCACTTT.

In DNA, the CDR3 is TGCGCCAGCAGCTTGGATGGGCAGGGGCTTGGTGAAGCTTTCTTT. It yields the protein CASSLDGQGLGEAFF. V usage is TRBV5-1 and J usage is TRBJ1-1, with a tentative D call TRBD1 (6 bases). Germline V gene lookup returns CDR1 SGHRS and CDR2 YFSETQ. Trimming removed 0 bases from V and 7 bases from J, with 16 bases in between. This CDR3 spans 15 amino acids. The full variable domain, with the rest looked up from reference TRBV5-1 and TRBJ1-1, is KAGVTQTPRYLIKTRGQQVTLSCSPISGHRSVSWYQQTPGQGLQFLFEYFSETQRNKGNFPGRFSGRQFSNSRSEMNVSTLELGDSALYLCASSLDGQGLGEAFFGQGTRLTVV.

J is TRBJ1-4 and V is TRBV6-5; 9 bases match TRBD1. Per germline, CDR1 MNHEY and CDR2 SVGAGI. The V segment lost 8 bases and the J segment 5 bases; nucleotides outside the gene matches: 3. CDR3 length: 13 residues. The CDR3 region is CASRDRVNEKLFF. The CDR3 region has the DNA TGTGCCAGCCGGGACAGGGTAAATGAAAAACTGTTTTTT.

CDR3 DNA sequence: TGTGCCAGCAGAACCGGGTCAGATACGCAGTATTTT. Its translation: CASRTGSDTQYF. This rearrangement joins TRBV7-9 to TRBJ2-3; D gene ambiguous. The ends were cut back, 6 bases at V and 4 bases at J, with 8 bases in the middle. The V gene's germline CDR1 is SEHNR and CDR2 FQNEAQ (reference sequence). CDR3 length: 12 amino acids.

J is TRBJ1-1 and V is TRBV3-1 (or the pseudogene TRBV3-2), with D hard to call. The V and J ends lost 4 bases and 1 base respectively, with 10 bases between them. CDR1 and CDR2 (germline): LGHDT, YNNKEL (reference sequence). The CDR3 runs 14 residues. This CDR3 is CASSRNRRNTEAFF. The CDR3 DNA reads as TGTGCCAGCAGCCGAAATAGGAGGAACACTGAAGCTTTCTTT.

The CDR3 DNA sequence: TGCGCCAGCAGCCAGGGCGGACAGGGGCTTTCACCCCTCCACTTT. Residues: CASSQGGQGLSPLHF. The J gene is TRBJ1-6, the V gene TRBV4-1; 9 bases map to TRBD1. The ends lost 3 bases at V and 9 bases at J; junction bases unmatched: 6. The CDR3 is 15 residues long. Germline CDR1 and CDR2: MGHRA and YSYEKL.

The V call is TRBV19, the J call TRBJ1-5; 7 bases map to TRBD1. Germline CDR1 reads LNHDA; CDR2 reads SQIVND (reference sequence). The CDR3 sequence is 16 residues long. V lost 3 bases, J lost 3 bases, and 8 bases stayed unmatched. This CDR3 is CASSITGQRSNQPQHF. As DNA, the CDR3 is TGTGCCAGTAGTATTACGGGACAGCGATCCAATCAGCCCCAGCATTTT.